These T cell receptor beta chains were read from a single sample in a study of beta chain features in type 1 diabetes. Sequenced by immunoSEQ multiplex PCR; TCRdb stores in-frame clones only, minus some. This table holds 300,000 or so clones, approximately 8% found once. The sequencing input was central memory CD4+ T cells from blood. These receptors all stem from a woman between 18 and 29 years old in good health. Both conserved end residues are part of each CDR3. D genes are given only for firm matches. Clone size is given for some rows only: seen once, a few or many times, or a class if the clone is expanded.

TRBJ2-3,NA,few,TRBV6-1,TGTGCCAGCAGTCTTAAGATCCTTACAGATACGCAGTATTTT,CASSLKILTDTQYF
TRBJ2-1,TRBD1,NA,TRBV18,TGTGCCAGCTCACAGGGACAGGTAAATGAGCAGTTCTTC,CASSQGQVNEQFF
TRBJ2-1,TRBD2,many,TRBV10-3,TGTGCCATCAGCCCGGGACTAGCGGGAGGTTATGAGCAGTTCTTC,CAISPGLAGGYEQFF
TRBJ2-2,TRBD2,NA,TRBV7-8,TGTGCCAGCAGCTTAGCCGGCGGGAGCTCTAGCACCGGGGAGCTGTTTTTT,CASSLAGGSSSTGELFF
TRBJ2-2,TRBD1,few,TRBV6-1,TGTGCCAGCAGACGGACAGGAGATCTCGGGGAGCTGTTTTTT,CASRRTGDLGELFF
TRBJ2-5,NA,NA,TRBV6-5,TGTGCCAGCAGGCCCCCGACCGTGGGGCAAGAGACCCAGTACTTC,CASRPPTVGQETQYF
TRBJ2-3,TRBD1,NA,TRBV10-1,TGCGCCAGCAGCCCCGGGACAGACACAGATACGCAGTATTTT,CASSPGTDTDTQYF
TRBJ2-7,TRBD2,NA,TRBV7-8,TGTGCCAGCAGCTTAGGGGCGGGAGACCCGCAGTACTTC,CASSLGAGDPQYF
TRBJ1-5,NA,few,TRBV7-9,TGTGCCAGCAGCCAAGATTTTCGACAGAGCAATCAGCCCCAGCATTTT,CASSQDFRQSNQPQHF
TRBJ2-3,NA,many,TRBV7-9,TGTGCCAGCAGCTCGGCCCCGCCGGGAGTTTTAGATACGCAGTATTTT,CASSSAPPGVLDTQYF
TRBJ1-3,NA,few,TRBV28,TGTGCCAGCAACAAGGGTAACACCATATATTTT,CASNKGNTIYF
TRBJ2-7,NA,few,TRBV7-2,TGTGCCAGCAGCCCCCTGGGGGTGGCCAGGGCGCTCTACGAGCAGTACTTC,CASSPLGVARALYEQYF
TRBJ2-7,NA,many,TRBV28,TGTGCCAGCAATGGTTTTCGCGGTAGGAGCTCCTACGAGCAGTACTTC,CASNGFRGRSSYEQYF
TRBJ1-4,NA,NA,TRBV27,TGTGCCAGCAGTTTGCAGGGGTCAACTAATGAAAAACTGTTTTTT,CASSLQGSTNEKLFF
TRBJ1-2,TRBD1,few,TRBV5-4,TGTGCCAGCAGACCCGGGACAGGGGGAAGCTATGGCTACACCTTC,CASRPGTGGSYGYTF
TRBJ1-5,NA,few,TRBV19,TGTGCCAGCAGGGACACCAATCAGCCCCAGCATTTT,CASRDTNQPQHF
TRBJ1-3,NA,many,TRBV29-1,TGCAGCGTTGTAGATGGTAGCTCTGGAAACACCATATATTTT,CSVVDGSSGNTIYF
TRBJ2-2,TRBD1,NA,TRBV7-3,TGTGCCAGCAGCTCGTCGACAGGGGTGGGCACCGGGGAGCTGTTTTTT,CASSSSTGVGTGELFF
TRBJ2-5,TRBD1,many,TRBV5-6,TGTGCCAGCAGCCTATGGACAGGGAAGGTGGAGACCCAGTACTTC,CASSLWTGKVETQYF
TRBJ1-5,TRBD1,NA,TRBV6-5,TGTGCCAGCAGTGACCACAGGGGGCTTCAGCCCCAGCATTTT,CASSDHRGLQPQHF
TRBJ1-5,NA,few,TRBV6-1,TGTGCCAGCAGGGACGGAAATCAGCCCCAGCATTTT,CASRDGNQPQHF
TRBJ2-1,TRBD2,NA,TRBV5-4,TGTGCCAGCAGCTTGAAGGCTAGCGGGAGGGATGAGCAGTTCTTC,CASSLKASGRDEQFF
TRBJ2-1,NA,few,TRBV7-2,TGTGCCAGCAGCACAACTAGCTCCCATGAGCAGTTCTTC,CASSTTSSHEQFF
TRBJ2-7,TRBD1,NA,TRBV18,TGTGCCAGCTCACCACCTGGACAGGTCCACGAGCAGTACTTC,CASSPPGQVHEQYF
TRBJ1-4,NA,many,TRBV7-2,TGTGCCAGCAGCTCCGGACAGCTAGAAAAACTGTTTTTT,CASSSGQLEKLFF
TRBJ1-2,TRBD1,NA,TRBV29-1,TGCAGCGTTGAAGGCAGGGGGCGAGACTATGGCTACACCTTC,CSVEGRGRDYGYTF
TRBJ1-1,NA,NA,TRBV29-1,TGCAGCGTTGAAACAGCCATGAACACTGAAGCTTTCTTT,CSVETAMNTEAFF
TRBJ2-5,TRBD2,NA,TRBV29-1,TGCAGCGTCCCTAGCGGGGGGGAGACCCAGTACTTC,CSVPSGGETQYF
TRBJ2-1,TRBD2,NA,TRBV10-2,TGCGCCAGCAGTGAGTCGAGAGCGGGAGGGCGGACTGAGCAGTTCTTC,CASSESRAGGRTEQFF
TRBJ2-7,TRBD1,few,TRBV13,TGTGCCAGCAGCCGTAAATGGGGACAGGGCTACGAGCAGTACTTC,CASSRKWGQGYEQYF
TRBJ1-5,NA,NA,TRBV5-4,TGTGCCAGCAGCTGGGGAGTTAATCAGCCCCAGCATTTT,CASSWGVNQPQHF
TRBJ2-4,NA,many,TRBV10-1,TGCGCCAGCAGTGAGCCCGGAGGAGCGTGCATTCAGTACTTC,CASSEPGGACIQYF
TRBJ1-5,NA,few,TRBV18,TGTGCCAGCTCATCTGAGGGCAATCAGCCCCAGCATTTT,CASSSEGNQPQHF
TRBJ2-1,NA,many,TRBV5-6,TGTGCCAGCACCTGGGTCACCTCCGCAACGATTGATGAGCAGTTCTTC,CASTWVTSATIDEQFF
TRBJ1-1,NA,few,TRBV10-3,TGTGCCATCAGTCCTCAACAGCGTGAAGCTTTCTTT,CAISPQQREAFF
TRBJ2-7,TRBD1,few,TRBV6-6,TGTGCCAGCAGACGGGACAGTTTCTCCTACGAGCAGTACTTC,CASRRDSFSYEQYF
TRBJ2-1,NA,NA,TRBV6-5,TGTGCCAGCAGCAGAGGACCCAATGAGCAGTTCTTC,CASSRGPNEQFF
TRBJ1-3,NA,few,TRBV7-8,TGTGCCAGCAGCTTAGTCCGACAGAACTCTGGAAACACCATATATTTT,CASSLVRQNSGNTIYF
TRBJ1-1,NA,few,TRBV28,TGTGCCAGCAGTCCCGGACACCTCACCTTCACTGAAGCTTTCTTT,CASSPGHLTFTEAFF
TRBJ2-7,NA,NA,TRBV28,TGTGCCACCCAGACTTCCTACGAGCAGTACTTC,CATQTSYEQYF
TRBJ1-5,NA,NA,TRBV2,TGTGCCAGCAGCGCGACGGGAGTGTTCAATCAGCCCCAGCATTTT,CASSATGVFNQPQHF
TRBJ2-7,NA,few,TRBV6-5,TGTGCCAGCAGTTACGACCTCGTCTCCTACGAGCAGTACTTC,CASSYDLVSYEQYF
TRBJ2-1,NA,many,TRBV27,TGTGCCAGCAGTACGGTTGGCGAGCAGTTCTTC,CASSTVGEQFF
TRBJ2-1,TRBD2,NA,TRBV5-1,TGCGCCAGCAGCTCCCCGGAAAGCGGGAGGGGATACAATGAGCAGTTCTTC,CASSSPESGRGYNEQFF
TRBJ1-1,TRBD1,NA,TRBV5-4,TGTGCCAGCAGCACCTGGACAGGGAGGACTGAAGCTTTCTTT,CASSTWTGRTEAFF
TRBJ2-3,NA,NA,TRBV28,TGTGCCAGCAGTATCATTCTAGGTAACCCAGATACGCAGTATTTT,CASSIILGNPDTQYF
TRBJ1-3,NA,few,TRBV4-3,TGCGCCAGCAGCCCCTCTCGGGGGGCGGGAGGAAACACCATATATTTT,CASSPSRGAGGNTIYF
TRBJ2-7,TRBD1,few,TRBV28,TGTGCCAGCCGAAAAGGACAGGGGGCTAATGGGGAGCAGTACTTC,CASRKGQGANGEQYF
TRBJ1-1,TRBD1,many,TRBV11-1,TGTGCCAGCAGCTTCGCGGGACAGAGAAACACTGAAGCTTTCTTT,CASSFAGQRNTEAFF
TRBJ2-3,TRBD2,NA,TRBV7-3,TGTGCCAGCAGCGATACTAGCGCGGGAGGCACAGATACGCAGTATTTT,CASSDTSAGGTDTQYF
TRBJ2-1,TRBD2,NA,TRBV4-2,TGTGCCAGCAGCCAAGCGTCGGGAGCGGGAGGAGGGGGTGAGCAGTTCTTC,CASSQASGAGGGGEQFF
TRBJ2-7,NA,NA,TRBV7-9,TGTGCCAGCAGCTTGACAGAGTGGGAGCAGTACTTC,CASSLTEWEQYF
TRBJ2-1,NA,few,TRBV5-4,TGTGCCAGCAGCTTGACCAACAGGGAACATGAGCAGTTCTTC,CASSLTNREHEQFF
TRBJ2-2,TRBD2,NA,TRBV18,TGTGCCAGCTCACCCAGGGAGGGGAACACCGGGGAGCTGTTTTTT,CASSPREGNTGELFF
TRBJ1-2,TRBD1,NA,TRBV28,TGTGCCAGCAGTCCTAGTGGAGGACAGGGTGGCTACACCTTC,CASSPSGGQGGYTF